This T cell receptor beta chain was identified during a study of blood T cell repertoires in COVID-19. Here immunoSEQ multiplex PCR was the method, and the copy in TCRdb shows in-frame clones only, minus some. This table has about 62,000 clones, more than 65% appearing once. This clone appeared once. In germline, CDR1 is MNHEY, CDR2 SVGAGI. The CDR3 has 15 residues. With V trimmed by 6 bases and J by 0 bases, 7 bases remained unmatched. The sample taken for sequencing was peripheral blood. The clonotype comes from a woman of 80 years or more with active or convalescent COVID-19. The V call is TRBV6-5, the J call TRBJ2-7, with 8 bases identical to TRBD1. This chain's CDR3 is CASSHPGGLSYEQYF. The CDR3 nucleotides read TGTGCCAGCAGCCACCCAGGGGGCCTCTCCTACGAGCAGTACTTC.